What follows are 10 T cell receptor beta chains derived from one specimen sequenced in a study of a mutant IDH1 vaccine in newly diagnosed glioma. Documented time point: week 11, during vaccination. The investigators gave 300 ug of mutant IDH1 20-mer peptide in each vaccine dose, together with topical imiquimod. For these receptors, no antigen is known. Method: immunoSEQ multiplex PCR; TCRdb's copy keeps in-frame clones and lacks some. This sample has fewer than 30,000 clones, with 70% to 80% found just once. This specimen consisted of PBMCs, obtained from a glioma patient whose treatment included an IDH1 peptide vaccine. These receptors were obtained from a woman aged 18-30 years with glioma.

The V gene is TRBV5-1, the J gene TRBJ2-5; possible D gene TRBD2, 6 bases. From germline, CDR1 is SGHRS and CDR2 YFSETQ. There are 16 residues in the CDR3. The V gene lost 0 bases and the J gene lost 3 bases, with 15 bases spanning the gap. This CDR3 is CASSLALRDSKETQYF. DNA for the CDR3: TGCGCCAGCAGCTTGGCCCTACGGGACTCAAAAGAGACCCAGTACTTC.

This rearrangement joins TRBV18 to TRBJ2-3; no clear D gene. This CDR3 is 14 amino acids long. Trimming stripped 2 bases from V and 6 bases from J, with 12 bases between. Germline CDR1 and CDR2: KGHSH and LQKENI. The CDR3 sequence: CASSPIGGRDTQYF. CDR3 coding DNA: TGTGCCAGCTCACCAATAGGTGGTCGGGATACGCAGTATTTT.

The genes are TRBV5-6 and TRBJ2-7; no clear D. Trimming stripped 4 bases from V and 2 bases from J, with 10 bases between. This CDR3 is built from 13 residues. Germline assignment: CDR1 SGHDT and CDR2 YYEEEE. The CDR3 DNA reads as TGTGCCAGCAGCCCCGGGCTCACCTACGAGCAGTACTTC. Translation: CASSPGLTYEQYF. Combining the CDR3 with reference TRBV5-6 and TRBJ2-7 gives the whole variable domain DAGVTQSPTHLIKTRGQQVTLRCSPKSGHDTVSWYQQALGQGPQFIFQYYEEEERQRGNFPDRFSGHQFPNYSSELNVNALLLGDSALYLCASSPGLTYEQYFGPGTRLTVT.

The rearrangement links TRBV10-3 to TRBJ1-1, with D uncertain. The V end was cut by 0 bases, the J end by 1 base, with 6 bases between. Germline-derived CDR1 and CDR2 are ENHRY and SYGVKD. This CDR3 region has 14 residues. CDR3 amino acids: CAISESQKNTEAFF. CDR3 in DNA: TGTGCCATCAGTGAGTCGCAGAAGAACACTGAAGCTTTCTTT.

The chain uses TRBV7-6 and TRBJ2-1; D ambiguous. Trimming cost V 4 bases and J 10 bases, with 11 bases left between them. Germline V CDR1 and CDR2: SGHVS, FNYEAQ. This CDR3 region has 12 residues. CDR3 residues: CASSSFANEQFF. The CDR3 nucleotides read TGTGCCAGCAGCTCCTTCGCAAACGAGCAGTTCTTC.

CDR3 loop: CASSYRLAGGRETQYF. In nucleotides, the CDR3 is TGTGCCAGCAGCTACCGACTAGCGGGGGGGCGCGAGACCCAGTACTTC. The rearrangement uses TRBV13 and TRBJ2-5; TRBD2 matches 14 bases. This CDR3 region has 16 residues. V trimming: 4 bases; J trimming: 5 bases; junction bases outside the gene matches: 6. Germline V gene sequence: CDR1 PRHDT, CDR2 FYEKMQ (reference sequence).

This sequence joins TRBV2 and TRBJ2-3; TRBD2 matches at 8 bases. Germline trimming cut 5 bases from V and 2 bases from J; bases unmatched to any gene: 6. Germline assignment: CDR1 SNHLY and CDR2 FYNNEI. CDR3 length: 15 residues. CDR3 DNA: TGTGCCAGCAGTATAGCGGGGTCATCCACAGATACGCAGTATTTT. Amino acids: CASSIAGSSTDTQYF.

V gene TRBV7-9 combines with J gene TRBJ2-1; 7 bases match TRBD1. Germline V gives CDR1 SEHNR, CDR2 FQNEAQ (reference sequence). V lost 3 bases to trimming and J lost 9 bases; unmatched junction nucleotides: 5. The CDR3 length is 13 residues. The chain's CDR3 is CASSFRDSSEQFF. The CDR3 bases are TGTGCCAGCAGCTTCCGGGACAGTAGTGAGCAGTTCTTC. Using reference TRBV7-9 and TRBJ2-1 for the parts outside the CDR3, the full variable domain is DTGVSQNPRHKITKRGQNVTFRCDPISEHNRLYWYRQTLGQGPEFLTYFQNEAQLEKSRLLSDRFSAERPKGSFSTLEIQRTEQGDSAMYLCASSFRDSSEQFFGPGTRLTVL.

The chain is built from TRBV6-6 and TRBJ1-3; possible D gene TRBD1, 5 bases. The CDR3 is made up of 13 amino acids. Germline CDR1 and CDR2: MNHNY and SVGAGI (reference sequence). The V gene lost 5 bases and the J gene lost 3 bases, with 8 bases spanning the gap. The CDR3 is CASSATDGNTIYF. The DNA of the CDR3 is TGTGCCAGCAGTGCGACAGATGGAAACACCATATATTTT.

V gene TRBV6-1 combines with J gene TRBJ1-5; D call uncertain. Trimming took off 2 bases at V and 10 bases at J, with 12 bases between the two ends. The CDR3 totals 13 residues. From germline, CDR1 is MNHNS and CDR2 SASEGT. CDR3: CASSENAGIPQHF. In DNA, the CDR3 is TGTGCCAGCAGTGAAAACGCGGGGATTCCCCAGCATTTT.